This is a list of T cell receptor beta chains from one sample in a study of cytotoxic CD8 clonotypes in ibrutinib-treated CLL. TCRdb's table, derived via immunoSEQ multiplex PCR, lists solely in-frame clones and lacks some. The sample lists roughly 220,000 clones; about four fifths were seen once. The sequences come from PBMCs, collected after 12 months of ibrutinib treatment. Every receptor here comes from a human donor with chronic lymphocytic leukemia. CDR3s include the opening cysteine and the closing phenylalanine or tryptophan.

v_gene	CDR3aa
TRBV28	CASSIRDYEQYF
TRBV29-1	CSVVNRLAGGTDTQYF
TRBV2	CASIIRTGITEAFF
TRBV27	CASSPWSGGGETQYF
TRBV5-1	CASSFGLAGLSGANVLTF
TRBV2	CASSTDRPEQYF
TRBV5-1	CASRGQETQYF
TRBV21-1	CASSNPVLTGYEQYF
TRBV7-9	CASSSDRSQETQYF
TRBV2	CASRESIRYEQYF
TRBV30	CAWSVLPGGPYEQYF
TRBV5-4	CASSPDLNTEAFF
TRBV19	CASSIASGLKTQYF
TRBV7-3	CASSLNMRGAADTQYF
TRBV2	CASSEMRASTDTQYF
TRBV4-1	CASSPTRGRKSNQPQHF
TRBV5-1	CASSSGRLARQETQYF
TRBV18	CASSPPSRTYGYTF
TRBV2	CASSRGSYEQYF
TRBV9	CASSPGVVGGNTIYF
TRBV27	CASSLVLGTNQPQHF
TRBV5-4	CASRSPGLASYNEQFF
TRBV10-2	CASSEWTGSSTDTQYF
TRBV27	CASARTVTSYEQYF
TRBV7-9	CASSQDRVPEAFF
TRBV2	CASRAGGGYTF
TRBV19	CASSMNQGVGETQYF
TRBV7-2	CASSLPGQGRYGYTF
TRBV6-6	CASSYGGLYEQYF
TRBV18	CASSPASGTSYEQYF
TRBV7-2	CASSLSISGVDTQYF
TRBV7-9	CASSPQRDF
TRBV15	CATSVLAGGRNTGELFF
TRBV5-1	CASSEDRSSLYEQYF
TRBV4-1	CASSQGGTEQYF
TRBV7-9	CASSFRTAEDTEAFF
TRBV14	CASSLGPLRSSYNSPLHF
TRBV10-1	CATYTHPKRAGGSSYNEQFF
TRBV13	CASSLWGEGSLEAFF
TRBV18	CASSPFLPGHGPNEQFF